Described below is a single T cell receptor beta chain sequence and its context. CDR3 length: 13 amino acids. CDR1 is SQVTM, CDR2 ANQGSEA, per germline. Trimming removed 6 bases at V and 0 bases at J, with 6 bases between. The source of the sample is a study of PD-L1 blockade in urothelial cancer. Study at large: Males with urothelial cancer arising in the bladder constituted about nine tenths of the roughly 30 patients. The patients had undergone anywhere from 0 to 3 prior chemotherapy regimens.

The repertoire was sequenced with immunoSEQ multiplex PCR; TCRdb's copy has only in-frame clones and lacks some. The table records 98,000 or so clones, 85% to 90% of them present only once. Indicated time point: pretreatment peripheral blood. The TCR comes from a man between 60 and 75 years old with urothelial cancer. The sample was PBMCs, taken around atezolizumab (anti-PD-L1) treatment. J is TRBJ2-6 and V is TRBV29-1; D is unresolved. The CDR3 sequence: CSVAGSGANVLTF. The CDR3, as DNA: TGCAGCGTAGCAGGCTCTGGGGCCAACGTCCTGACTTTC. Supplemented by reference TRBV29-1 and TRBJ2-6, the full variable domain reads SAVISQKPSRDICQRGTSLTIQCQVDSQVTMMFWYRQQPGQSLTLIATANQGSEATYESGFVIDKFPISRPNLTFSTLTVSNMSPEDSSIYLCSVAGSGANVLTFGAGSRLTVL.